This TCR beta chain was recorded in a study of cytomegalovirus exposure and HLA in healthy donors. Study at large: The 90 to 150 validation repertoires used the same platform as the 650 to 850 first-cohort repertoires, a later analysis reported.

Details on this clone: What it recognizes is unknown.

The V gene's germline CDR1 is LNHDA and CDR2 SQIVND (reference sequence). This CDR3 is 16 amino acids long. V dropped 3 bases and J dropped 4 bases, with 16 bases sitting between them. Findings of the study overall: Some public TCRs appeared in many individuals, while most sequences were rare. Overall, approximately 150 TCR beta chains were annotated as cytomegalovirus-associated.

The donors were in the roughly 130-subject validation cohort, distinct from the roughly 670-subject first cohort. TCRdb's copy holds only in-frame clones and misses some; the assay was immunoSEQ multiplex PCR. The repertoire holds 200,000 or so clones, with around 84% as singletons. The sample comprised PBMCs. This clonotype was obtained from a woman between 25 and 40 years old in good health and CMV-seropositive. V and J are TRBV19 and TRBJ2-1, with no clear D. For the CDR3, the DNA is TGTGCCAGTAGTATGGCGGATTCTAGGCCTTACAATGAGCAGTTCTTC. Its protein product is CASSMADSRPYNEQFF.